This T cell receptor (beta chain) was identified during a study of cytomegalovirus exposure and HLA in healthy donors. Concerning this clone itself: As yet, its antigen is unknown.

General study findings and limits: Per a prior analysis, the majority of TCR beta V segments were productive roughly 87% or roughly 30% of the time.

J gave up 7 bases and V 6 bases, and 8 bases lay outside the gene matches. Germline V gene lookup returns CDR1 MNHEY and CDR2 SMNVEV (reference sequence). This CDR3 has 13 residues. It was with 60 Vbeta and 13 Jbeta primers that the PCR ran. The data were produced by immunoSEQ multiplex PCR, yet TCRdb's version contains in-frame clones alone and is incomplete. Of around 140,000 clones listed, around 80% are singletons. Unrecorded immune exposure was likely among donors, who were nominally healthy when sampled. V gene TRBV27 combines with J gene TRBJ2-7, with 8 bases aligning to TRBD2. The clonotype originates from a female donor in good health and CMV-seronegative. What was sequenced was PBMCs. The CDR3 DNA follows: TGTGCCAGCAGCAAGCGGGAGCGGGGAGAGCAGTACTTC. The encoded protein is CASSKRERGEQYF.